This T cell receptor beta chain emerged from a study of blood T cells in healthy people across ages. Study outcomes and limitations: Investigators viewed diversity estimates from one million T cells as underestimates, the study reported. It was not known whether donors were CMV positive (a possible confounder of expanded clonotype changes).

This CDR3 region has 14 residues. V was clipped by 5 bases and J by 6 bases, with 14 bases between them. Worth noting for this clonotype: The antigen remains undetermined. The missing conserved phenylalanine or tryptophan at the end of this CDR3 makes a read error likely.

PCR was performed a second time for about 6 to 12 cycles using a sample-barcoded 5' primer and a J-beta primer mix. A template-switch adaptor with 12 random nucleotides tagged each cDNA molecule. TCRdb itself ran the 5' RACE reads through MiXCR, one entry per CDR3 protein. This table has under 850,000 distinct CDR3 sequences, around 36% appearing once. The TCR comes from a man between 18 and 35 years old in good health. Specimen: blood. The chain carries TRBV12-3 or TRBV12-4 and TRBJ1-5, with D unresolved. In DNA, the CDR3 is TGTGCCAGCAGTCCGGAAAGGGTAGGTCAGCCCCAGCATTAT. Encoded protein: CASSPERVGQPQHY.